This T cell receptor (beta chain) was observed in a study of CD8 T cells in Susac syndrome. The V end was cut by 4 bases, the J end by 3 bases, with 14 bases between. Germline CDR1 SGHTA, CDR2 FQGTGA. The CDR3 length is 15 residues. RNA, at roughly 0.5 to 1 ug, was reverse transcribed with random hexamers. Amplification of the TCR beta CDR3 was carried out by immunoSEQ multiplex PCR, which spanned a total of 54 Vbeta and 13 Jbeta segments. TCRdb reanalysed the immunoSEQ multiplex PCR reads using MiXCR and keeps one entry per CDR3 protein. Here the sample spans approximately 160,000 distinct CDR3 sequences, 85% to 95% being singletons. TCR beta from blood CD8+ and CD4+ T cells was sequenced. FACS enriched CD8+ TEMRA cells, while bulk CD8+ and CD4+ were negatively isolated.

The material sequenced was CD4+ T cells from PBMCs. This receptor was taken from a human donor in good health. The J gene is TRBJ2-3, the V gene TRBV7-3, with D perhaps being TRBD1 or TRBD2 (5 bases each). CDR3 DNA: TGTGCCAGCAGCTCAATGGGGGTAAAGACAGATACGCAGTATTTT. It translates to CASSSMGVKTDTQYF.